This TCR beta chain was captured in a study of T cell responses to AZD1222 COVID-19 vaccine. Study results and caveats: Repertoire sampling occurred only after the peak T cell response.

On this clone itself: Its target is unknown.

TCRdb keeps only in-frame clones here, not all; method: immunoSEQ multiplex PCR. Of around 99,000 clones in the sample, just over 90% were seen once. Germline V lookup: CDR1 SQVTM, CDR2 ANQGSEA. The ends were cut back, 7 bases at V and 2 bases at J, with 14 bases in the middle. This CDR3 comprises 13 residues. The sequences come from peripheral blood, collected on day 0 of AZD1222 vaccination. This receptor was identified in an adult in good health. V usage is TRBV29-1 and J usage is TRBJ1-1; D is ambiguous. The CDR3 loop reads CSGETSRNTEAFF. The CDR3 DNA follows: TGCAGCGGTGAGACATCCCGTAACACTGAAGCTTTCTTT.